A selection of T cell receptor beta chains follows, all from one sample in a study of lymphopenia after photon versus proton radiotherapy. Clones were read by immunoSEQ multiplex PCR, and TCRdb kept only the in-frame ones, dropping some. The sample gives approximately 25,000 clones, nearly 85% of which show up once; 21% is in the top ten. The sequencing used peripheral blood, collected from a patient treated with proton-based radiotherapy. The receptors derive from a woman in her 70s with pancreatic cancer. The CDR3 runs from the conserved cysteine through the conserved F or W. The order of the fields is D gene, J gene, V gene, clone size, CDR3 protein, CDR3 DNA. The D gene is left open where the match is weak. Size is omitted from some rows. Given values are once, few, many or a class for expanded clones.

D gene: .
J gene: TRBJ1-1
V gene: TRBV6-5
clone size: .
CDR3 protein: CASSIVGTGNTEAFF
CDR3 DNA: TGTGCCAGCAGTATTGTAGGGACGGGGAACACTGAAGCTTTCTTT

D gene: .
J gene: TRBJ2-7
V gene: TRBV7-2
clone size: .
CDR3 protein: CASSPQGSQYEQYF
CDR3 DNA: TGTGCCAGCAGCCCCCAGGGCAGTCAATACGAGCAGTACTTC

D gene: .
J gene: TRBJ2-1
V gene: TRBV4-2
clone size: .
CDR3 protein: CASSQPTELNEQFF
CDR3 DNA: TGTGCCAGCAGCCAACCGACAGAACTCAATGAGCAGTTCTTC

D gene: .
J gene: TRBJ2-3
V gene: TRBV4-3
clone size: few
CDR3 protein: CASSQERQTDTQYF
CDR3 DNA: TGCGCCAGCAGCCAAGAACGACAGACAGATACGCAGTATTTT

D gene: .
J gene: TRBJ1-4
V gene: TRBV27
clone size: .
CDR3 protein: CASSTFNEKLFF
CDR3 DNA: TGTGCCAGCAGTACCTTTAATGAAAAACTGTTTTTT

D gene: .
J gene: TRBJ1-3
V gene: TRBV27
clone size: few
CDR3 protein: CASSSSAGNTIYF
CDR3 DNA: TGTGCCAGCAGTTCCTCTGCCGGAAACACCATATATTTT

D gene: .
J gene: TRBJ1-3
V gene: TRBV18
clone size: .
CDR3 protein: CASSPVLLWTGSQSSGNTIYF
CDR3 DNA: TGTGCCAGCTCACCAGTTCTTTTGTGGACGGGATCCCAAAGCTCTGGAAACACCATATATTTT

D gene: TRBD1
J gene: TRBJ1-4
V gene: TRBV15
clone size: .
CDR3 protein: CATSREGQVNEKLFF
CDR3 DNA: TGTGCCACCAGCAGGGAGGGACAGGTGAATGAAAAACTGTTTTTT

D gene: .
J gene: TRBJ1-2
V gene: TRBV15
clone size: .
CDR3 protein: CATSRSLSLSTDSIYTF
CDR3 DNA: TGTGCCACCAGCAGGTCCCTTAGTCTATCCACGGACAGTATCTACACCTTC

D gene: .
J gene: TRBJ1-1
V gene: TRBV30
clone size: once
CDR3 protein: CASTKGGNTEAFF
CDR3 DNA: TGTGCCTCCACGAAAGGGGGGAACACTGAAGCTTTCTTT

D gene: .
J gene: TRBJ1-1
V gene: TRBV30
clone size: .
CDR3 protein: CAWSVSGGRAFF
CDR3 DNA: TGTGCCTGGAGTGTATCTGGGGGACGAGCTTTCTTT

D gene: TRBD1
J gene: TRBJ1-4
V gene: TRBV5-1
clone size: once
CDR3 protein: CASSTGTVSYEKLFF
CDR3 DNA: TGCGCCAGCAGCACTGGGACAGTCTCCTATGAAAAACTGTTTTTT

D gene: TRBD2
J gene: TRBJ2-5
V gene: TRBV7-2
clone size: .
CDR3 protein: CASSLTGGVGETQYF
CDR3 DNA: TGTGCCAGCAGCCTGACGGGGGGTGTCGGAGAGACCCAGTACTTC

D gene: .
J gene: TRBJ2-1
V gene: TRBV30
clone size: .
CDR3 protein: CAWARLVYNEQFF
CDR3 DNA: TGTGCCTGGGCGCGACTAGTCTACAATGAGCAGTTCTTC

D gene: .
J gene: TRBJ1-4
V gene: TRBV5-1
clone size: .
CDR3 protein: CASRLDRANEKLFF
CDR3 DNA: TGCGCCAGCAGGCTGGACAGAGCTAATGAAAAACTGTTTTTT

D gene: TRBD1
J gene: TRBJ1-4
V gene: TRBV5-4
clone size: .
CDR3 protein: CASSRQGRGEKLFF
CDR3 DNA: TGTGCCAGCAGCCGACAGGGACGGGGGGAAAAACTGTTTTTT

D gene: .
J gene: TRBJ2-7
V gene: TRBV20-1
clone size: .
CDR3 protein: CSASSAEQYF
CDR3 DNA: TGCAGTGCTAGTAGCGCCGAGCAGTACTTC

D gene: TRBD1
J gene: TRBJ1-5
V gene: TRBV19
clone size: .
CDR3 protein: CASSGQGALGNQPQHF
CDR3 DNA: TGTGCCAGTAGTGGACAGGGGGCGCTGGGCAATCAGCCCCAGCATTTT

D gene: TRBD1
J gene: TRBJ1-2
V gene: TRBV4-3
clone size: .
CDR3 protein: CASSPQGDRYGYTF
CDR3 DNA: TGCGCCAGCAGCCCCCAGGGGGACAGATATGGCTACACCTTC

D gene: TRBD1
J gene: TRBJ2-7
V gene: TRBV30
clone size: once
CDR3 protein: CAWSAGTGVFRTPGEQYF
CDR3 DNA: TGTGCCTGGAGTGCCGGGACAGGGGTTTTTCGCACCCCGGGGGAGCAGTACTTC

D gene: .
J gene: TRBJ2-7
V gene: TRBV10-1
clone size: .
CDR3 protein: CASSLRALNIYEQYF
CDR3 DNA: TGCGCCAGCAGTTTGAGGGCGTTAAATATCTACGAGCAGTACTTC

D gene: .
J gene: TRBJ1-5
V gene: TRBV19
clone size: few
CDR3 protein: CASSGRKGSNQPQHF
CDR3 DNA: TGTGCCAGTAGCGGACGGAAGGGTAGCAATCAGCCCCAGCATTTT

D gene: TRBD1
J gene: TRBJ1-1
V gene: TRBV7-2
clone size: once
CDR3 protein: CASSLGGTGVTEAFF
CDR3 DNA: TGTGCCAGCAGCTTAGGAGGGACAGGGGTAACTGAAGCTTTCTTT

D gene: .
J gene: TRBJ2-7
V gene: TRBV6-6
clone size: .
CDR3 protein: CASSTAGRNYEQYF
CDR3 DNA: TGTGCCAGCAGTACCGCGGGCAGGAACTACGAGCAGTACTTC

D gene: .
J gene: TRBJ2-7
V gene: TRBV10-3
clone size: .
CDR3 protein: CAISGGGGYEQYF
CDR3 DNA: TGTGCCATCAGTGGGGGTGGTGGGTACGAGCAGTACTTC

D gene: .
J gene: TRBJ1-5
V gene: TRBV7-9
clone size: .
CDR3 protein: CASSLRGEGQPQHF
CDR3 DNA: TGTGCCAGCAGCTTGAGAGGGGAGGGTCAGCCCCAGCATTTT

D gene: TRBD1
J gene: TRBJ1-2
V gene: TRBV6-5
clone size: few
CDR3 protein: CASLGQGKSSGYTF
CDR3 DNA: TGTGCCAGCCTGGGACAGGGGAAATCTTCTGGCTACACCTTC

D gene: .
J gene: TRBJ2-7
V gene: TRBV27
clone size: medium-sized
CDR3 protein: CASSLVSGEQYF
CDR3 DNA: TGTGCCAGCAGTTTAGTATCTGGCGAGCAGTACTTC

D gene: TRBD1
J gene: TRBJ2-7
V gene: TRBV7-9
clone size: .
CDR3 protein: CASSLTRDRITYEQYF
CDR3 DNA: TGTGCCAGCAGCCTCACCAGGGACAGGATCACCTACGAGCAGTACTTC

D gene: .
J gene: TRBJ2-1
V gene: TRBV5-1
clone size: .
CDR3 protein: CASSLGPGEQFF
CDR3 DNA: TGCGCCAGCAGTTTGGGTCCTGGTGAGCAGTTCTTC

D gene: .
J gene: TRBJ1-1
V gene: TRBV5-6
clone size: few
CDR3 protein: CASSRGALGAFF
CDR3 DNA: TGTGCCAGCAGCCGAGGGGCCCTAGGAGCTTTCTTT

D gene: TRBD1
J gene: TRBJ1-5
V gene: TRBV27
clone size: .
CDR3 protein: CASSLNRGRSQPQHF
CDR3 DNA: TGTGCCAGCAGTTTAAACAGGGGGAGAAGTCAGCCCCAGCATTTT

D gene: TRBD2
J gene: TRBJ2-3
V gene: TRBV9
clone size: .
CDR3 protein: CASSVVGEGSDTQYF
CDR3 DNA: TGTGCCAGCAGCGTAGTAGGGGAGGGTTCCGATACGCAGTATTTT

D gene: .
J gene: TRBJ1-3
V gene: TRBV10-3
clone size: few
CDR3 protein: CATQDSGNTIYF
CDR3 DNA: TGTGCCACCCAGGACTCTGGAAACACCATATATTTT

D gene: .
J gene: TRBJ1-1
V gene: TRBV19
clone size: .
CDR3 protein: CASSMSRAAEAFF
CDR3 DNA: TGTGCCAGTAGTATGTCTCGGGCAGCTGAAGCTTTCTTT

D gene: TRBD2
J gene: TRBJ2-1
V gene: TRBV5-1
clone size: once
CDR3 protein: CASSLVVAGVSSYNEQFF
CDR3 DNA: TGCGCCAGCAGCTTGGTGGTAGCGGGAGTTAGCTCCTACAATGAGCAGTTCTTC

D gene: TRBD1
J gene: TRBJ1-2
V gene: TRBV7-8
clone size: .
CDR3 protein: CASSSFDRGSTGYTF
CDR3 DNA: TGTGCCAGCAGCTCATTCGACAGGGGTTCTACTGGCTACACCTTC